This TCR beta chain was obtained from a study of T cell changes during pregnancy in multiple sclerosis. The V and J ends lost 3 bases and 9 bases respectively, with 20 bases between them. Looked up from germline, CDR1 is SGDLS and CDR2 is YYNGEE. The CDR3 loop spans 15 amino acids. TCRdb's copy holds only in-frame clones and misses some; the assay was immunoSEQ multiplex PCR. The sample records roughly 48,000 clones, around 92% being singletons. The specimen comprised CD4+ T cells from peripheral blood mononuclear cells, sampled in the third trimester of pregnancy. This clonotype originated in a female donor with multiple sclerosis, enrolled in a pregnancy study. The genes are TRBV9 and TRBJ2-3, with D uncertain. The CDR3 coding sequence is TGTGCCAGCAGCGCGACTCTCGACCCGACCGGCACGCAGTATTTT. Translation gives CASSATLDPTGTQYF.